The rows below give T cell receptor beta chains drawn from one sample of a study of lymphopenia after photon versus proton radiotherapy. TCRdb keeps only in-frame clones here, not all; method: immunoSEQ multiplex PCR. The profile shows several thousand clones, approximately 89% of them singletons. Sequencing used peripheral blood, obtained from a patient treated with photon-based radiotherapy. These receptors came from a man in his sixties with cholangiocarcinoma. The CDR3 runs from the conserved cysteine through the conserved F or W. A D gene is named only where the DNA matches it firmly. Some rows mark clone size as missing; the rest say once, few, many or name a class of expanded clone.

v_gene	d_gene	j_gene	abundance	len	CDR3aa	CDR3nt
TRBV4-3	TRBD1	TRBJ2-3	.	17	CASSQDGVGTGRDTQYF	TGCGCCAGCAGCCAAGACGGGGTCGGGACAGGTAGGGATACGCAGTATTTT
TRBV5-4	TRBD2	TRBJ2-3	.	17	CASSSPGLAGATDTQYF	TGTGCCAGCAGCTCACCGGGACTAGCGGGGGCCACAGATACGCAGTATTTT
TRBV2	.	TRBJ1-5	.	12	CASRPPNQPQHF	TGTGCCAGCAGGCCCCCCAATCAGCCCCAGCATTTT
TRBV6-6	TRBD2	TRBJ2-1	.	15	CASSDPSGGANEQFF	TGTGCCAGCAGTGACCCTAGCGGGGGGGCCAATGAGCAGTTCTTC
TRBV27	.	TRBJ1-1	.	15	CASSFMTGMNTEAFF	TGTGCCAGCAGTTTTATGACCGGGATGAACACTGAAGCTTTCTTT
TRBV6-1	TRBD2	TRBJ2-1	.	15	CASRTGLAGTNEQFF	TGTGCCAGCAGAACGGGACTAGCGGGGACCAATGAGCAGTTCTTC
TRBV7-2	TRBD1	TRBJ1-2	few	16	CASSLAVDRVQNGYTF	TGTGCCAGCAGCTTAGCAGTAGACAGGGTCCAAAATGGCTACACCTTC
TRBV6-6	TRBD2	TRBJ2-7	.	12	CASRGGTYEQYF	TGTGCCAGCCGGGGAGGGACCTACGAGCAGTACTTC
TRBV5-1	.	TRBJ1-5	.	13	CASSLEGGQPQHF	TGCGCCAGCAGCTTGGAGGGGGGACAGCCCCAGCATTTT
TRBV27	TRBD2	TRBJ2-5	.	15	CASSLWREGPETQYF	TGTGCCAGCAGTTTATGGCGGGAGGGCCCAGAGACCCAGTACTTC
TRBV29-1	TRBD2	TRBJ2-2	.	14	CSAGEGLNTGELFF	TGCAGCGCCGGGGAGGGCCTCAACACCGGGGAGCTGTTTTTT
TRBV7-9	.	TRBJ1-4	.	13	CASRRTANEKLFF	TGTGCCAGCAGGAGGACGGCTAATGAAAAACTGTTTTTT
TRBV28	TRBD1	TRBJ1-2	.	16	CASSFRQGILTYGYTF	TGTGCCAGCAGTTTCAGACAGGGGATACTTACCTATGGCTACACCTTC
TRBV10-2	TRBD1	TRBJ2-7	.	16	CASSESGTGGFNEQYF	TGCGCCAGCAGTGAGTCAGGGACAGGGGGCTTCAACGAGCAGTACTTC
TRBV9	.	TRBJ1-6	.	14	CASSGELGNSPLHF	TGTGCCAGCAGCGGGGAACTAGGAAATTCACCCCTCCACTTT
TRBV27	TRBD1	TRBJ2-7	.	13	CASSGTGTYEQYF	TGTGCCAGCAGTGGGACAGGAACCTACGAGCAGTACTTC
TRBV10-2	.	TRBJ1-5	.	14	CATGGGNGYQPQHF	TGCGCCACCGGGGGAGGGAACGGGTATCAGCCCCAGCATTTT
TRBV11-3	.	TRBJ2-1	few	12	CASSHHTNEQFF	TGTGCCAGCAGCCACCATACCAATGAGCAGTTCTTC
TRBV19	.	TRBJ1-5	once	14	CASSLPGSNQPQHF	TGTGCCAGTAGTCTGCCAGGGAGCAATCAGCCCCAGCATTTT
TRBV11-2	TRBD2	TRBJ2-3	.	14	CASSSGGRVDTQYF	TGTGCCAGCAGCTCCGGGGGGAGGGTAGATACGCAGTATTTT
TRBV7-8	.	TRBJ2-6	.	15	CASSYRGAGANVLTF	TGTGCCAGCAGTTATAGGGGGGCTGGGGCCAACGTCCTGACTTTC
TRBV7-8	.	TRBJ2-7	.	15	CASSSNMDGYYEQYF	TGTGCCAGCAGCTCAAATATGGACGGCTACTACGAGCAGTACTTC
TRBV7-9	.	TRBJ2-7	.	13	CASSPKGPYEQYF	TGTGCCAGCAGCCCAAAGGGGCCCTACGAGCAGTACTTC
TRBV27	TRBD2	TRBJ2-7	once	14	CASRLAGGRDEQYF	TGTGCCAGCAGACTAGCGGGAGGGAGGGACGAGCAGTACTTC
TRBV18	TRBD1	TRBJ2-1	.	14	CASSFGQGDNEQFF	TGTGCCAGCTCATTTGGGCAGGGGGACAATGAGCAGTTCTTC
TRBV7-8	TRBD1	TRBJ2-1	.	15	CASSRYGTVKDEQFF	TGTGCCAGCAGCCGTTACGGGACAGTCAAGGATGAGCAGTTCTTC
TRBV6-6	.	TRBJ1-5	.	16	CASSYFGTGGNQPQHF	TGTGCCAGCAGTTATTTCGGGACGGGAGGGAATCAGCCCCAGCATTTT
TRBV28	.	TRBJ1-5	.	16	CASSLLTGSSNQPQHF	TGTGCCAGCAGTTTATTGACAGGTAGTAGCAATCAGCCCCAGCATTTT
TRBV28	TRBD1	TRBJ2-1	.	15	CASTLIGTGPNEQFF	TGTGCCAGCACCCTAATTGGGACAGGGCCCAATGAGCAGTTCTTC
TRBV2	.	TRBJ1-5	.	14	CASSAGVSNQPQHF	TGTGCCAGCAGTGCAGGGGTGAGCAATCAGCCCCAGCATTTT
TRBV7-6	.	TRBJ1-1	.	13	CASSLGRVTEAFF	TGTGCCAGCAGCTTAGGGCGGGTCACCGAAGCTTTCTTT
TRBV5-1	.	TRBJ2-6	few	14	CASSLEQGANVLTF	TGCGCCAGCAGCTTGGAACAGGGGGCCAACGTCCTGACTTTC
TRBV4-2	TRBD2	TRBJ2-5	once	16	CASSQDKRGGQETQYF	TGTGCCAGCAGCCAAGACAAGCGGGGGGGACAAGAGACCCAGTACTTC
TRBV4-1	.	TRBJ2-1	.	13	CASSQGGGREQFF	TGCGCCAGCAGCCAAGGTGGGGGGAGGGAGCAGTTCTTC
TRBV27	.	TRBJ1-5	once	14	CASSPLGTRQPQHF	TGTGCCAGCAGCCCTCTGGGGACTAGGCAGCCCCAGCATTTT
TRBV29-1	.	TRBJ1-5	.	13	CSVEYGSGQPQHF	TGCAGCGTTGAATACGGGTCCGGCCAGCCCCAGCATTTT
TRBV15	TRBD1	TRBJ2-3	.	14	CATSTGQGTDTQYF	TGTGCCACCAGCACGGGACAGGGCACAGATACGCAGTATTTT
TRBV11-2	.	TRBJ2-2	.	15	CASSLVLGNTGELFF	TGTGCCAGCAGCTTAGTGTTGGGTAACACCGGGGAGCTGTTTTTT
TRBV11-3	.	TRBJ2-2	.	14	CASSPEIGWGELFF	TGTGCCAGCAGCCCGGAGATTGGATGGGGGGAGCTGTTTTTT
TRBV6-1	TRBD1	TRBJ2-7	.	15	CASSVLRQGYIEQYF	TGTGCCAGCAGTGTTCTTCGACAGGGATATATCGAGCAGTACTTC
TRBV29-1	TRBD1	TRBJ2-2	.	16	CSVELLDRGDTGELFF	TGCAGCGTTGAGCTATTGGACAGGGGCGACACCGGGGAGCTGTTTTTT
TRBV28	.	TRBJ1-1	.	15	CASSPARGTNTEAFF	TGTGCCAGCAGTCCCGCCCGGGGGACGAACACTGAAGCTTTCTTT
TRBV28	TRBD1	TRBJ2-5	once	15	CASSLYSGGVETQYF	TGTGCCAGCAGTTTATATTCAGGGGGCGTCGAGACCCAGTACTTC
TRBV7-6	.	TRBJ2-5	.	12	CASSFYQETQYF	TGTGCCAGCAGCTTTTACCAAGAGACCCAGTACTTC
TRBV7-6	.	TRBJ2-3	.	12	CASSAYTDTQYF	TGTGCCAGCAGCGCCTACACAGATACGCAGTATTTT
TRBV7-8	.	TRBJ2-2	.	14	CASSLGLVGGELFF	TGTGCCAGCAGCTTAGGACTCGTGGGCGGGGAGCTGTTTTTT
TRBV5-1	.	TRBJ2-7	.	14	CASSFGGRSYEQYF	TGCGCCAGCAGCTTCGGAGGCAGGTCTTACGAGCAGTACTTC
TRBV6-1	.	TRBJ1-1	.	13	CASSWTVNTEAFF	TGTGCCAGCAGTTGGACGGTGAACACTGAAGCTTTCTTT
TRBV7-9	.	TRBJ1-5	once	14	CASSLGGLGQPQHF	TGTGCCAGCAGCTTAGGTGGTCTCGGACAGCCCCAGCATTTT
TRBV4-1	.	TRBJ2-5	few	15	CASSQSGAGGETQYF	TGCGCCAGCAGCCAATCGGGGGCCGGGGGAGAGACCCAGTACTTC
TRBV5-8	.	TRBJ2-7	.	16	CASSLAPGEGSYEQYF	TGTGCCAGCAGCTTGGCCCCAGGGGAAGGCTCCTACGAGCAGTACTTC
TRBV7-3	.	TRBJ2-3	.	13	CASSPGGTDTQYF	TGTGCCAGCAGCCCGGGGGGCACAGATACGCAGTATTTT
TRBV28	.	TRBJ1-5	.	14	CAIPGENSNQPQHF	TGTGCCATCCCAGGGGAAAATAGCAATCAGCCCCAGCATTTT
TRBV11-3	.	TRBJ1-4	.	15	CASSSRPATNEKLFF	TGTGCCAGCAGCTCCCGACCCGCAACTAATGAAAAACTGTTTTTT